This record covers a single T cell receptor (beta chain). This record comes from a study of blood T cell repertoires in COVID-19. Study-wide background: Some COVID-19 samples were acute and others convalescent; all came from the United States, Italy and Spain.

Original processing notes: Scientists estimated how many nucleated cells there were by amplifying reference gene primers. Sequencing was performed with immunoSEQ multiplex PCR; in TCRdb, only in-frame clones are kept and a portion is missing. Clone size and the V and J calls come from that table; the DNA yielded D and trimming. The sample shows approximately 300,000 clones, around 87% of them seen only once. Looked up from germline, CDR1 is MNHNS and CDR2 is SASEGT. CDR3 size: 15 residues. V lost 2 bases, J lost 5 bases, and 6 bases stayed unmatched. Input material: peripheral blood. This sequence joins TRBV6-1 and TRBJ2-7, with 10 nucleotides matching TRBD1. The receptor's source is a man aged 50-59 years with active or convalescent COVID-19. In DNA, the CDR3 is TGTGCCAGCAGTGAACTCCTGACAGGGGGCGACGAGCAGTACTTC. Translation gives CASSELLTGGDEQYF.